Listed below are T cell receptor beta chains from one sample, sequenced in a study of T cell repertoires in cytomegalovirus infection. Via MiXCR, TCRdb re-called the reads, giving one row per CDR3 protein. This sample has fewer than 700,000 distinct CDR3 sequences, with roughly 24% found just once. Material: CD8+ T cells from PBMCs. The receptors were gathered from a human donor in good health (CMV status not recorded). Some clones in this sample may be carry-over from other donors' samples. The CDR3 runs from the conserved cysteine through the conserved F or W. A D gene is named only where the DNA matches it firmly. Size tells how often a clone was seen (once, few, many) or the class of an expanded clone, and some rows leave it out.

TRBJ2-4 TRBV6-5 . . CASSPQGSKNIQYF TGTGCCAGCAGCCCACAGGGAAGCAAAAACATTCAGTACTTC
TRBJ1-5 TRBV4-1 . . CASSGHQGSNQPQHF TGCGCCAGCAGCGGACACCAGGGGAGCAATCAGCCCCAGCATTTT
TRBJ1-1 TRBV12-3/TRBV12-4 few . CASNFGRGVDTEAFF TGTGCCAGCAATTTTGGTCGAGGAGTGGACACTGAAGCTTTCTTT
TRBJ1-1 TRBV7-6 many . CASSITGRNTEAFF TGTGCCAGCAGCATTACAGGGAGGAACACTGAAGCTTTCTTT
TRBJ2-5 TRBV7-2 few . CASSLRRASAGETQYF TGTGCCAGCAGCTTACGCAGGGCAAGTGCTGGTGAGACCCAGTACTTC
TRBJ2-7 TRBV4-1 few TRBD2 CASSQGAGGPAYEQYF TGCGCCAGCAGCCAAGGCGCGGGGGGACCTGCCTACGAGCAGTACTTC
TRBJ1-1 TRBV6-2/TRBV6-3 few TRBD1 CASRVGQGAGEAFF TGTGCCAGCAGAGTCGGACAGGGGGCTGGTGAAGCTTTCTTT
TRBJ2-3 TRBV5-5 . TRBD1 CASSSRQGPRTDTQYF TGTGCCAGCAGTTCACGACAGGGGCCACGCACAGATACGCAGTATTTT
TRBJ2-1 TRBV20-1 few TRBD2 CSASSGGRPNEQFF TGCAGTGCTTCTAGCGGGGGGCGACCCAATGAGCAGTTCTTC
TRBJ2-5 TRBV6-2/TRBV6-3 . . CASSYSSLIAGWQETQYF TGTGCCAGCAGTTACTCGAGTTTAATCGCGGGGTGGCAAGAGACCCAGTACTTC
TRBJ2-2 TRBV2 few . CASSGRGNDDLNTGELFF TGTGCCAGCAGTGGTCGGGGGAACGATGACCTGAACACCGGGGAGCTGTTTTTT
TRBJ2-3 TRBV7-9 few . CASSPPAPWGGTDTQYF TGTGCCAGCAGCCCGCCGGCTCCTTGGGGGGGCACAGATACGCAGTATTTT
TRBJ1-5 TRBV28 few . CASSSGPLRQPQHF TGTGCCAGCAGTTCAGGGCCCTTGCGTCAGCCCCAGCATTTT
TRBJ2-1 TRBV12-3/TRBV12-4 many . CASSTGAGWYNEQFF TGTGCCAGCAGTACGGGCGCAGGGTGGTACAATGAGCAGTTCTTC
TRBJ1-6 TRBV12-3/TRBV12-4 many . CASSFGVGDPPHLNSPLHF TGTGCCAGCAGTTTTGGGGTCGGAGACCCGCCGCACCTTAATTCACCCCTCCACTTT
TRBJ2-7 TRBV29-1 few TRBD1 CSVEEPPTGLNEQYF TGCAGCGTTGAAGAGCCCCCGACAGGGCTCAACGAGCAGTACTTC
TRBJ2-5 TRBV25-1 . . CAPPAGHQETQYF TGTGCCCCCCCTGCGGGGCACCAAGAGACCCAGTACTTC
TRBJ1-2 TRBV12-5 . TRBD1 CASGLGTGLPTGYTF TGTGCTAGTGGTTTGGGGACAGGCCTCCCTACGGGCTACACCTTC
TRBJ1-1 TRBV25-1 . . CASSEGRAEAFF TGTGCCAGCAGTGAAGGGAGGGCTGAAGCTTTCTTT
TRBJ2-1 TRBV6-6 few TRBD2 CASIPTSGARSYNEQFF TGTGCCAGCATTCCGACTAGCGGGGCCCGCTCCTACAATGAGCAGTTCTTC
TRBJ1-1 TRBV7-9 many . CASSLKGVNTEAFF TGTGCCAGCAGCTTAAAAGGGGTGAACACTGAAGCTTTCTTT
TRBJ2-1 TRBV6-2/TRBV6-3 few TRBD2 CASSRTSGGSSYNEQFF TGTGCCAGCAGTCGCACTAGCGGGGGCAGCTCCTACAATGAGCAGTTCTTC
TRBJ2-1 TRBV6-5 once . CASSIGGNNKQFF TGTGCCAGCAGTATAGGGGGAAACAATAAGCAGTTCTTC
TRBJ2-3 TRBV28 few . CASSLGFFSTDTQYF TGTGCCAGCAGTTTAGGTTTTTTCAGCACAGATACGCAGTATTTT
TRBJ1-1 TRBV7-6 . . CASNLDGGRAFF TGTGCCAGCAACTTAGATGGCGGAAGAGCTTTCTTT
TRBJ1-6 TRBV7-2 many TRBD1 CASSPPDRDNSPLHF TGTGCCAGCAGCCCGCCGGACAGGGATAATTCACCCCTCCACTTT
TRBJ1-1 TRBV7-2 many . CASSLNAVGRGNTEAFF TGTGCCAGCAGCTTAAACGCCGTAGGGCGCGGGAACACTGAAGCTTTCTTT
TRBJ2-1 TRBV7-3 . TRBD2 CASSPTPSGGSYNEQFF TGTGCCAGCAGCCCAACCCCTAGCGGGGGCTCCTACAATGAGCAGTTCTTC
TRBJ2-7 TRBV9 . . CASSVADFGQSYEQYF TGTGCCAGCAGCGTAGCTGATTTTGGTCAGTCCTACGAGCAGTACTTC
TRBJ2-1 TRBV7-6 . TRBD1 CASPSKQGWDEQFF TGTGCCAGCCCGTCAAAACAGGGGTGGGATGAGCAGTTCTTC
TRBJ2-2 TRBV6-5 few . CASSSSTGGGLLDGELFF TGTGCCAGCAGTTCGTCCACCGGGGGAGGTCTTTTGGACGGGGAGCTGTTTTTT
TRBJ2-1 TRBV29-1 . . CSLSFGGQGQFF TGCAGCCTGTCGTTCGGGGGGCAGGGGCAGTTCTTC
TRBJ2-1 TRBV7-9 many . CASSSRVDRNNEQFF TGTGCCAGCAGCTCCCGGGTGGACAGAAACAATGAGCAGTTCTTC
TRBJ2-1 TRBV14 . . CASSLGPCNEQFF TGTGCCAGCAGCTTGGGACCGTGCAATGAGCAGTTCTTC
TRBJ1-4 TRBV7-8 . TRBD1 CASSLSLKSGTGSEKLFF TGTGCCAGCAGCTTATCGTTAAAGTCCGGGACAGGGAGTGAAAAACTGTTTTTT
TRBJ2-1 TRBV7-9 . TRBD1 CASSSGTGGFNEQSF TGTGCCAGCAGCTCCGGGACAGGGGGCTTCAATGAGCAGTCCTTC
TRBJ1-1 TRBV12-3/TRBV12-4 many . CASSLTWNTEAFF TGTGCCAGCAGCCTCACATGGAACACTGAAGCTTTCTTT
TRBJ2-5 TRBV2 few . CASSDGGGETQYF TGTGCCAGCAGTGACGGTGGTGGAGAGACCCAGTACTTC
TRBJ2-5 TRBV5-1 few TRBD2 CASSQGLAALQETQYF TGCGCCAGCAGCCAGGGACTAGCGGCACTTCAAGAGACCCAGTACTTC
TRBJ1-4 TRBV7-9 few . CASSFRSVRGTNEKLFF TGTGCCAGCAGCTTTCGCTCGGTGAGGGGAACTAATGAAAAACTGTTTTTT
TRBJ2-3 TRBV12-3/TRBV12-4 few . CASSPWGPRGNTQYF TGTGCCAGCAGCCCCTGGGGACCGAGAGGTAATACGCAGTATTTT
TRBJ1-1 TRBV29-1 once . CSIANTEAFF TGCAGCATCGCGAACACTGAAGCTTTCTTT
TRBJ2-7 TRBV2 . . CASSEELSTYYEQYF TGTGCCAGCAGTGAAGAGCTGAGCACCTACTACGAGCAGTACTTC
TRBJ2-1 TRBV2 once TRBD2 CASSLEASGGFNEQFF TGTGCCAGCAGCCTCGAGGCTAGCGGGGGGTTCAATGAGCAGTTCTTC
TRBJ2-1 TRBV6-2/TRBV6-3 . . CASSYLETGTIDNEQFF TGTGCCAGCAGTTACTTAGAGACAGGGACTATCGACAATGAGCAGTTCTTC
TRBJ2-1 TRBV6-2/TRBV6-3 many . CASSYFSYNEQFF TGTGCCAGCAGTTACTTCAGCTACAATGAGCAGTTCTTC
TRBJ2-1 TRBV7-9 . . CASRHDTQHLDNEQFF TGTGCCAGCAGACATGACACCCAGCATTTAGACAATGAGCAGTTCTTC
TRBJ2-1 TRBV23-1 . . CASSLALGDTEGEQFF TGCGCCAGCAGTCTGGCTCTCGGGGACACCGAGGGTGAGCAGTTCTTC
TRBJ2-1 TRBV20-1 . TRBD1 CSARRQGTYNEQFF TGCAGTGCTAGACGACAGGGAACCTACAATGAGCAGTTCTTC
TRBJ1-1 TRBV7-8 many . CASSLGSWNTEAFF TGTGCCAGCAGCTTGGGCAGTTGGAACACTGAAGCTTTCTTT
TRBJ2-2 TRBV6-5 . TRBD2 CASKRRDYDTGELFF TGTGCCAGCAAGAGGCGGGACTACGACACCGGGGAGCTGTTTTTT
TRBJ2-1 TRBV7-8 once TRBD2 CASGTSGGSNNEQFF TGTGCCAGCGGCACTAGCGGGGGCTCGAACAATGAGCAGTTCTTC
TRBJ1-1 TRBV6-4 few . CASSDGFNTEAFF TGTGCCAGCAGTGATGGATTTAACACTGAAGCTTTCTTT
TRBJ2-7 TRBV7-8 many TRBD2 CASSRGEGSSYEQYF TGTGCCAGCAGCCGCGGGGAGGGTAGCTCCTACGAGCAGTACTTC
TRBJ1-1 TRBV5-6 few . CASSASMNTEAFF TGTGCCAGCAGCGCATCTATGAACACTGAAGCTTTCTTT
TRBJ1-2 TRBV6-1 . . CASSPGFRGYTF TGTGCCAGCAGTCCAGGGTTCCGGGGCTACACCTTC
TRBJ2-2 TRBV27 . TRBD1 CASSISDRVNTGELFF TGTGCCAGCAGTATAAGTGACAGGGTGAACACCGGGGAGCTGTTTTTT
TRBJ2-1 TRBV11-3 many TRBD2 CASSSLTSGGTFHEQFF TGTGCCAGCAGCTCCTTAACTAGCGGGGGAACTTTCCATGAGCAGTTCTTC
TRBJ1-1 TRBV28 . . CASMPGSTEAFF TGTGCCAGCATGCCAGGGAGCACTGAAGCTTTCTTT
TRBJ2-7 TRBV20-1 few . CSARDRDGRYEQYF TGCAGTGCTAGAGACAGGGACGGGCGCTACGAGCAGTACTTC